This is a list of T cell receptor beta chains from one sample in a study of blood T cell repertoires in COVID-19. Profiling relied on immunoSEQ multiplex PCR, and the TCRdb table lists in-frame clones only, not all of them. Of 200,000 or so clones listed, 89% were seen once; the top ten hold around 6.9%. Sequenced material: peripheral blood. Source of these receptors: a man between 60 and 70 years old who had recovered from COVID-19. Both conserved end residues are part of each CDR3. A D gene is named only where the DNA matches it firmly. The size field is filled for only some rows; it gives once, few, many or a size class.

v_gene: TRBV6-5; d_gene: .; abundance: once; j_gene: TRBJ1-2; CDR3aa: CASRWAENQGGYTF; CDR3nt: TGTGCCAGCAGGTGGGCCGAAAATCAGGGAGGCTACACCTTC
v_gene: TRBV19; d_gene: TRBD1; abundance: .; j_gene: TRBJ1-2; CDR3aa: CASSTTGVLSGYTF; CDR3nt: TGTGCCAGTAGTACCACAGGGGTTTTATCTGGCTACACCTTC
v_gene: TRBV19; d_gene: TRBD1; abundance: .; j_gene: TRBJ1-1; CDR3aa: CASSPPRTGMMNTEAFF; CDR3nt: TGTGCCAGTAGCCCACCCCGGACAGGCATGATGAACACTGAAGCTTTCTTT
v_gene: TRBV11-1; d_gene: TRBD2; abundance: .; j_gene: TRBJ2-7; CDR3aa: CASSPRLADTYEQYF; CDR3nt: TGTGCCAGCAGCCCTAGACTAGCGGACACCTACGAGCAGTACTTC
v_gene: TRBV29-1; d_gene: TRBD1; abundance: once; j_gene: TRBJ1-1; CDR3aa: CSVDGQGANTEAFF; CDR3nt: TGCAGCGTTGATGGACAGGGGGCGAACACTGAAGCTTTCTTT
v_gene: TRBV5-1; d_gene: .; abundance: .; j_gene: TRBJ1-5; CDR3aa: CASSFSQVSNQPQHF; CDR3nt: TGCGCCAGCAGCTTTTCACAGGTCTCCAATCAGCCCCAGCATTTT
v_gene: TRBV29-1; d_gene: .; abundance: .; j_gene: TRBJ1-2; CDR3aa: CSPREGKYGYTF; CDR3nt: TGCAGCCCGAGGGAGGGTAAGTATGGCTACACCTTC
v_gene: TRBV12-3/TRBV12-4; d_gene: .; abundance: .; j_gene: TRBJ2-5; CDR3aa: CASSLVGAETQYF; CDR3nt: TGTGCCAGCAGTTTAGTAGGGGCAGAGACCCAGTACTTC
v_gene: TRBV7-3; d_gene: .; abundance: .; j_gene: TRBJ2-5; CDR3aa: CASSSGLSQETQYF; CDR3nt: TGTGCCAGCAGCTCCGGACTATCCCAAGAGACCCAGTACTTC
v_gene: TRBV6-5; d_gene: .; abundance: .; j_gene: TRBJ1-1; CDR3aa: CASSRQVMNTEAFF; CDR3nt: TGTGCCAGCAGCCGACAGGTTATGAACACTGAAGCTTTCTTT
v_gene: TRBV24-1; d_gene: TRBD2; abundance: .; j_gene: TRBJ2-7; CDR3aa: CATSDATSGRDEQYF; CDR3nt: TGTGCCACCAGTGACGCCACTAGCGGGAGGGACGAGCAGTACTTC
v_gene: TRBV11-2; d_gene: TRBD2; abundance: .; j_gene: TRBJ2-5; CDR3aa: CASSLSGGLQETQYF; CDR3nt: TGTGCCAGCAGCTTGAGCGGGGGGCTCCAAGAGACCCAGTACTTC
v_gene: TRBV6-5; d_gene: .; abundance: .; j_gene: TRBJ2-3; CDR3aa: CASSTVLSTDTQYF; CDR3nt: TGTGCCAGCAGTACGGTACTCAGCACAGATACGCAGTATTTT
v_gene: TRBV25-1; d_gene: .; abundance: .; j_gene: TRBJ1-2; CDR3aa: CASSVQGFYGYTF; CDR3nt: TGTGCCAGCAGTGTACAGGGATTCTATGGCTACACCTTC
v_gene: TRBV4-2; d_gene: TRBD1; abundance: .; j_gene: TRBJ2-3; CDR3aa: CASSRATGLVSTQYF; CDR3nt: TGTGCCAGCAGCCGGGCGACAGGGCTTGTATCGACGCAGTATTTT
v_gene: TRBV30; d_gene: .; abundance: .; j_gene: TRBJ1-5; CDR3aa: CAWTGDSNQPQHF; CDR3nt: TGTGCCTGGACAGGTGATAGCAATCAGCCCCAGCATTTT
v_gene: TRBV9; d_gene: .; abundance: .; j_gene: TRBJ1-6; CDR3aa: CASSGLGGSPLHF; CDR3nt: TGTGCCAGCAGCGGTCTGGGGGGTTCACCCCTCCACTTT
v_gene: TRBV5-4; d_gene: TRBD2; abundance: .; j_gene: TRBJ2-5; CDR3aa: CASSTGSGGGQETQYF; CDR3nt: TGTGCCAGCAGCACGGGTAGCGGGGGAGGCCAAGAGACCCAGTACTTC
v_gene: TRBV28; d_gene: TRBD1; abundance: .; j_gene: TRBJ2-7; CDR3aa: CASSPGDRTLGYEQYF; CDR3nt: TGTGCCAGCAGTCCCGGGGACAGGACCCTGGGGTACGAGCAGTACTTC
v_gene: TRBV29-1; d_gene: .; abundance: once; j_gene: TRBJ1-2; CDR3aa: CSVEVVYGYTF; CDR3nt: TGCAGCGTTGAAGTCGTCTATGGCTACACCTTC
v_gene: TRBV7-3; d_gene: .; abundance: .; j_gene: TRBJ2-7; CDR3aa: CASSPRNGYEQYF; CDR3nt: TGTGCCAGCAGCCCGAGGAATGGGTACGAGCAGTACTTC
v_gene: TRBV28; d_gene: TRBD1; abundance: .; j_gene: TRBJ2-1; CDR3aa: CASSLTGALAYEQFF; CDR3nt: TGTGCCAGCAGTTTGACAGGGGCCCTGGCCTATGAGCAGTTCTTC
v_gene: TRBV3-1/TRBV3-2; d_gene: .; abundance: .; j_gene: TRBJ2-7; CDR3aa: CASSQRGLHYEQYF; CDR3nt: TGTGCCAGCAGCCAACGAGGACTTCACTACGAGCAGTACTTC
v_gene: TRBV23-1; d_gene: .; abundance: .; j_gene: TRBJ1-4; CDR3aa: CASSQSRVGSTNEKLFF; CDR3nt: TGCGCCAGCAGTCAATCGAGGGTAGGGTCTACTAATGAAAAACTGTTTTTT
v_gene: TRBV24-1; d_gene: TRBD2; abundance: .; j_gene: TRBJ2-1; CDR3aa: CATSDPGTSGGEQFF; CDR3nt: TGTGCCACCAGTGACCCAGGGACTAGCGGGGGCGAGCAGTTCTTC